The 20 T cell receptor beta chains in this list originate from one sample, sequenced in a study of Graves' ophthalmopathy and Graves' hyperthyroidism. The authors amplified TCR beta CDR3 regions from RNA transcripts. RT-PCR in the first round used HTBI primers; a second-round multiplex PCR followed. TCRdb independently ran MiXCR on the multiplex PCR reads; one entry per CDR3 protein. Seen here are roughly 480,000 distinct CDR3 sequences, over 13% observed once, and the top ten hold 9.8%. The sequenced sample was blood. Source of these receptors: a woman in her 30s with Graves' ophthalmopathy.

This clonotype has a handful of counts. The chain uses TRBV30 and TRBJ1-2; D is possibly TRBD1 (5 bases). The germline V and J ends were trimmed by 4 bases and 5 bases, with 20 bases remaining between them. From germline, CDR1 is GTSNPN and CDR2 SVGIG (reference sequence). The CDR3 spans 15 residues. DNA for the CDR3: TGTGCCTGGAAAAACCCGCAGGGATTGTGGTATGGCTACACCTTC. Its translation is CAWKNPQGLWYGYTF.

The rearrangement uses TRBV5-1 and TRBJ2-2; 7 positions match TRBD1. Germline V CDR1 and CDR2: SGHRS, YFSETQ. This CDR3 comprises 16 residues. The V gene end was trimmed by 0 bases and the J gene end by 4 bases; junction bases not matched to a gene: 6. The CDR3 DNA reads as TGCGCCAGCAGCTTGGACAGGGGATACTGCACCGGGGAGCTGTTTTTT. Protein product: CASSLDRGYCTGELFF.

A note on this clonotype: This may be a read error: a much more frequent sequence differs by one nucleotide. The genes are TRBV12-3 or TRBV12-4 and TRBJ2-2; 7 nucleotides align to TRBD1. The CDR3 is made up of 14 amino acids. In DNA, the CDR3 is TGTGCCAGCAGTTCACAGGGGTGGACCGGGGAGCTGTGTTTT. Its protein product is CASSSQGWTGELCF.

At least ten counts were recorded for this clonotype. The V call is TRBV7-3, the J call TRBJ2-3; 11 bases match TRBD2. The CDR3 spans 16 residues. CDR1 and CDR2 (germline): SGHTA, FQGTGA. After removal of 5 bases from V and 5 bases from J, the junction contained 9 bases not matched to a gene. The CDR3 here is CASSRIAGGPKDTQYF. The DNA of the CDR3 is TGTGCCAGCAGCCGTATAGCGGGAGGGCCGAAAGATACGCAGTATTTT.

This clonotype was seen repeatedly, ten times or more. The rearrangement uses TRBV7-2 and TRBJ1-2, with 8 nucleotides matching TRBD1. Germline V gives CDR1 SGHTA, CDR2 FQGNSA. V gave up 11 bases and J gave up 8 bases; unmatched junction bases: 10. The CDR3 covers 12 residues. The CDR3 bases are TGTGCCGGCAAGACAGGGGTTGAGGGCTACACCTTC. It encodes CAGKTGVEGYTF.

This clonotype came up many times. The J gene is TRBJ1-1, the V gene TRBV4-1, with D hard to call. The CDR3 length is 16 residues. From germline, CDR1 is MGHRA and CDR2 YSYEKL. V dropped 0 bases and J dropped 3 bases, with 14 bases sitting between them. The CDR3 here is CASSQDWEVRYTEAFF. For the CDR3, the DNA is TGCGCCAGCAGCCAAGATTGGGAGGTACGGTACACTGAAGCTTTCTTT.

The chain links TRBV28 to TRBJ1-5; TRBD1 is a possible D gene (6 bases). The germline V gene has CDR1 MDHEN and CDR2 SYDVKM. The CDR3 is 15 residues long. V lost 4 bases to trimming and J lost 3 bases, with 13 bases between them. In DNA, the CDR3 is TGTGCCAGCAGTTACACAGGGAATTACAATCAGCCCCAGCATTTT. Encoded protein: CASSYTGNYNQPQHF.

Ten or more counts support this clonotype. CDR3 residues: CASSLYQSSGGFSYEQYF. The CDR3 nucleotides read TGTGCCAGCAGCTTATACCAATCTAGCGGGGGCTTCTCCTACGAGCAGTACTTC. The chain joins TRBV11-2 to TRBJ2-7, with 10 bases fitting TRBD2. Germline V gives CDR1 SGHAT, CDR2 FQNNGV. The ends lost 2 bases at V and 0 bases at J; junction bases unmatched: 10. The CDR3 length is 18 residues. The whole variable domain, filled in from reference TRBV11-2 and TRBJ2-7, reads EAGVAQSPRYKIIEKRQSVAFWCNPISGHATLYWYQQILGQGPKLLIQFQNNGVVDDSQLPKDRFSAERLKGVDSTLKIQPAKLEDSAVYLCASSLYQSSGGFSYEQYFGPGTRLTVT.

This clonotype was detected ten times or more. The chain carries TRBV6-1 and TRBJ1-5; D is possibly TRBD1 (6 bases). This CDR3 comprises 14 residues. V lost 6 bases to trimming and J lost 3 bases, with 12 bases between them. In germline, CDR1 is MNHNS, CDR2 SASEGT. CDR3 amino acids: CASSLTGFNQPQHF. CDR3 in DNA: TGTGCCAGCAGCCTCACAGGGTTCAATCAGCCCCAGCATTTT.

This clonotype was recorded at least ten times. The chain combines TRBV14 with TRBJ1-5; D unresolved. The V gene's germline CDR1 is SGHDN and CDR2 FVKESK. The CDR3 runs 13 residues. V was pared by 1 base and J by 6 bases, with 7 bases between. The CDR3 coding sequence is TGTGCCAGCAGCCAAGCCCCCTTTCAGCCCCAGCATTTT. Translation: CASSQAPFQPQHF.

This clonotype was observed at least ten times. The chain has TRBV29-1 and TRBJ1-1, with 7 bases identical to TRBD1. The CDR3 spans 12 residues. Germline V lookup: CDR1 SQVTM, CDR2 ANQGSEA. Trimming cost V 7 bases and J 8 bases; bases outside gene matches: 10. The CDR3 here is CSGSPHRGEAFF. CDR3 DNA sequence: TGCAGCGGCTCACCCCACAGGGGCGAAGCTTTCTTT.

As for this clonotype: The conserved closing phenylalanine or tryptophan is absent in this CDR3, likely reflecting a read error. Because the CDR3's place on the DNA is in doubt, the DNA is left out and the CDR3 is given as listed by TCRdb. The V and J genes are TRBV12-3 or TRBV12-4 and TRBJ1-2; TRBD1, the table's D call, was not compared with the DNA. The CDR3 adds up to 14 amino acids, both ends counted. The CDR3 here is CASSSNWGVYGYTV.

In this sample, this clonotype turned up many times. This chain uses TRBV3-1 with TRBJ2-5; D call uncertain. V was clipped by 0 bases and J by 2 bases, with 10 bases between them. Germline V gene sequence: CDR1 LGHDT, CDR2 YNNKEL (reference sequence). The CDR3 extends over 15 amino acids. As DNA, the CDR3 is TGTGCCAGCAGCCAAGATGCGACAAGACAAGAGACCCAGTACTTC. Translating it yields CASSQDATRQETQYF.

CDR3 in amino acids: CASSRGQGDQPQHF. The DNA for the CDR3 is TGCGCCAGCAGCCGAGGACAGGGCGATCAGCCCCAGCATTTT. The V and J genes are TRBV4-1 and TRBJ1-5; 8 nucleotides agree with TRBD1. This CDR3 has 14 amino acids. Germline V lookup: CDR1 MGHRA, CDR2 YSYEKL. J was trimmed by 5 bases and V by 4 bases; bases with no gene match: 4.

This clonotype was seen many times. The chain carries TRBV20-1 and TRBJ2-7; maybe TRBD2 (5 bases). Deletions cut 2 bases from V and 0 bases from J, with 11 bases between. This CDR3 is built from 14 residues. Germline CDR1 is DFQATT and CDR2 is SNEGSKA (reference sequence). The CDR3 spells CSARFSGVSYEQYF. The CDR3 nucleotides read TGCAGTGCTAGATTCAGCGGCGTCTCCTACGAGCAGTACTTC.

There are many counts of this clonotype. CDR3 nucleotides: TGTGCCAGCAGCGGACAGAGAAACACCATATATTTT. It specifies CASSGQRNTIYF. The V call is TRBV2, the J call TRBJ1-3; perhaps TRBD1 as D (6 bases). The CDR3 has 12 residues. Germline V lookup: CDR1 SNHLY, CDR2 FYNNEI. The ends were cut back, 6 bases at V and 5 bases at J, with 8 bases in the middle.

This clonotype was observed many times. The chain has TRBV7-8 and TRBJ2-5; 13 bases agree with TRBD2. After removal of 1 base from V and 1 base from J, the junction contained 6 bases not matched to a gene. Germline lookup yields CDR1 SGHVS and CDR2 FQNEAQ. The CDR3 is made up of 18 amino acids. The CDR3 nucleotides read TGTGCCAGCAGCTTAGGAGGACTAGCGGGGGACCTCCAAGAGACCCAGTACTTC. Translated, it gives CASSLGGLAGDLQETQYF.

This clonotype was counted at least ten times. This chain connects TRBV30 to TRBJ1-1; D gene ambiguous. This CDR3 contains 14 residues. Trimming left V 0 bases short and J 4 bases short, with 12 bases between. The germline V gene has CDR1 GTSNPN and CDR2 SVGIG (reference sequence). In DNA form, the CDR3 reads TGTGCCTGGAGTGTAAGAGGATGTGGCACTGAAGCTTTCTTT. Residues: CAWSVRGCGTEAFF.

This clonotype was found many times. The chain recombines TRBV6-1 with TRBJ2-7; D is perhaps TRBD1 (5 bases). V was shortened by 3 bases and J by 2 bases, with 14 bases between the two germline ends. Germline V gene lookup returns CDR1 MNHNS and CDR2 SASEGT. The CDR3 has 15 amino acids. In nucleotides, the CDR3 is TGTGCCAGCAGTGAGGAACCAGGGCAAACCTACGAGCAGTACTTC. Its protein is CASSEEPGQTYEQYF.

The rearrangement joins TRBV6-2 or TRBV6-3 to TRBJ1-1; weak D call: TRBD1 (5 bases). There are 13 residues in the CDR3. Germline lookup yields CDR1 MNHEY and CDR2 SVGEGT. V lost 1 base and J 5 bases, leaving 8 bases between the germline ends. The DNA for the CDR3 is TGTGCCAGCAGTTACTGGGGCCGAACTGAAGCTTTCTTT. Protein: CASSYWGRTEAFF.